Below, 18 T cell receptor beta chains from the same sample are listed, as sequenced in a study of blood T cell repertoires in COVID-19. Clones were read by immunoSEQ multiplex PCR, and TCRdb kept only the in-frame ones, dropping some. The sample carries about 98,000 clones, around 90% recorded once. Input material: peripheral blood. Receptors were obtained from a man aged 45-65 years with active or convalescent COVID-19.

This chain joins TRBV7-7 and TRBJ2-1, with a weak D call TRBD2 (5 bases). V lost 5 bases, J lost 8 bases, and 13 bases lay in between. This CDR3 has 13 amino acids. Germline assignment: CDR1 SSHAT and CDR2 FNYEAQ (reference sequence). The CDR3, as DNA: TGTGCCAGCAGCAAGAACTGGGGAGATGAGCAGTTCTTC. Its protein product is CASSKNWGDEQFF. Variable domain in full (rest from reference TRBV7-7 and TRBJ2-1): GAGVSQSPRYKVTKRGQDVTLRCDPISSHATLYWYQQALGQGPEFLTYFNYEAQPDKSGLPSDRFSAERPEGSISTLTIQRTEQRDSAMYRCASSKNWGDEQFFGPGTRLTVL.

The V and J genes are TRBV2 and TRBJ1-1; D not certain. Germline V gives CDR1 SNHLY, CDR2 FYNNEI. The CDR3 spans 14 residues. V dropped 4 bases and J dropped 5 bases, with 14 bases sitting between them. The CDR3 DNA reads TGTGCCAGCAGTGGCCGGACCCGAGGGACTGAAGCTTTCTTT. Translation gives CASSGRTRGTEAFF.

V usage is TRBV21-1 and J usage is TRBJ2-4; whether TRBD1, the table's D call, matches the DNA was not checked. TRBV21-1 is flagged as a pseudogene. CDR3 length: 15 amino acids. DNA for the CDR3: TGTGCCAGCAGCCAGGGTCAATCAGCCAAAAACATTCAGTACTTC. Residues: CASSQGQSAKNIQYF.

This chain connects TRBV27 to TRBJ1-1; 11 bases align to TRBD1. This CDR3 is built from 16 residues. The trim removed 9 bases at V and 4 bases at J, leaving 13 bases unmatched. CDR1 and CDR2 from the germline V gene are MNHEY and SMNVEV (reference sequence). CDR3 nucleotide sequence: TGTGCCAGTCGCGGACAGGGGGCCTATAGAGGCACTGAAGCTTTCTTT. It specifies CASRGQGAYRGTEAFF.

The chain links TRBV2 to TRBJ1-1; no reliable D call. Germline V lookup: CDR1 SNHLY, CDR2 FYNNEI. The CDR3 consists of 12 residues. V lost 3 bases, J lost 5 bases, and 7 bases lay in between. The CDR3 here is CASSEGGTEAFF. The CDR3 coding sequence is TGTGCCAGCAGTGAGGGCGGGACTGAAGCTTTCTTT.

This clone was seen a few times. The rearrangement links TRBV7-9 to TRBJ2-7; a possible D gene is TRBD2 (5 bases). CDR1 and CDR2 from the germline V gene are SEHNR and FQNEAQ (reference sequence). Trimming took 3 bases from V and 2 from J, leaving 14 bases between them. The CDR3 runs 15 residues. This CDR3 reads CASSLADSPTYEQYF. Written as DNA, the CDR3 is TGTGCCAGCAGCTTGGCGGACTCTCCTACCTACGAGCAGTACTTC. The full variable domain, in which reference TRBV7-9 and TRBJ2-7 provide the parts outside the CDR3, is DTGVSQNPRHKITKRGQNVTFRCDPISEHNRLYWYRQTLGQGPEFLTYFQNEAQLEKSRLLSDRFSAERPKGSFSTLEIQRTEQGDSAMYLCASSLADSPTYEQYFGPGTRLTVT.

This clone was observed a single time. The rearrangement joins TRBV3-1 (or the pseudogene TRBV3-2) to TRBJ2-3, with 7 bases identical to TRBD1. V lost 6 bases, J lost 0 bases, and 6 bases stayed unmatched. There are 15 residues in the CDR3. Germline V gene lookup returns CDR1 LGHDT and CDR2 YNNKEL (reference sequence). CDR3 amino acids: CASSYGQASTDTQYF. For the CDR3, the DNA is TGTGCCAGCAGTTACGGACAGGCTAGCACAGATACGCAGTATTTT.

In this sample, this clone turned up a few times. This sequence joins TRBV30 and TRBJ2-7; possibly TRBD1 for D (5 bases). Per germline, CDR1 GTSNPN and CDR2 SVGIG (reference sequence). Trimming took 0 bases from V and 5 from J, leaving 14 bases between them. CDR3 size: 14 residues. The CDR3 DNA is TGTGCCTGGAGTGTACAGGCGCTCCTCCACGAGCAGTACTTC. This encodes CAWSVQALLHEQYF.

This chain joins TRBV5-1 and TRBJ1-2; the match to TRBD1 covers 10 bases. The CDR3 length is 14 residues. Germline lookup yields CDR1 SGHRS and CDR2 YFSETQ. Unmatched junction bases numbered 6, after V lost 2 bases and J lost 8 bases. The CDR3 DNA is TGCGCCAGCAGCTTAGGACAGGGGGGAGAGGGCTACACCTTC. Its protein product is CASSLGQGGEGYTF.

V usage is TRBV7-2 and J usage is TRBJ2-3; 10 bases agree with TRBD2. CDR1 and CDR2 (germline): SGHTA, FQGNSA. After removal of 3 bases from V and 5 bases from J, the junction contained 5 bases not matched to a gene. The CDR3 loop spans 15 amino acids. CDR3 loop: CASSFLAGAGDTQYF. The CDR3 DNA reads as TGTGCCAGCAGCTTTCTAGCGGGGGCCGGAGATACGCAGTATTTT.

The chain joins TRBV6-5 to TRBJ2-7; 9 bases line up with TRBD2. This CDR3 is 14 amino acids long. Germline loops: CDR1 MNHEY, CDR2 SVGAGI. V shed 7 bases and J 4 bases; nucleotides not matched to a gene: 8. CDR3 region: CASTEGLAYYEQYV. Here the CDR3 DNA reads TGTGCCAGCACCGAGGGACTAGCCTATTACGAGCAGTACGTC.

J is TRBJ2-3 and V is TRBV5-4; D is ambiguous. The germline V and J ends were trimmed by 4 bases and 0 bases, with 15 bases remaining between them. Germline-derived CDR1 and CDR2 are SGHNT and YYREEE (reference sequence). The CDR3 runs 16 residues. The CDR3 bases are TGTGCCAGCAGCCTTCGTACAGAACCTAGCACAGATACGCAGTATTTT. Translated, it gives CASSLRTEPSTDTQYF.

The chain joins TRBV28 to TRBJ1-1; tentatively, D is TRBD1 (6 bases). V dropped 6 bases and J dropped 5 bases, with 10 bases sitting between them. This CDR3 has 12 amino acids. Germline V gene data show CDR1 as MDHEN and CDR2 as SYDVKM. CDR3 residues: CASRDTGTEAFF. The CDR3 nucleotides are TGTGCCAGCAGAGATACAGGGACTGAAGCTTTCTTT.

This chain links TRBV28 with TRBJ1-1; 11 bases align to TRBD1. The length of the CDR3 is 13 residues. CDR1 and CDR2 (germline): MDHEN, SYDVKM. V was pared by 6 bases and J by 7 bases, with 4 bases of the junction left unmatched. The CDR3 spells CASSPGQGGEAFF. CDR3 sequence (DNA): TGTGCCAGCAGCCCGGGACAGGGGGGTGAAGCTTTCTTT.

The CDR3 sequence: CASSGGQSSTDTQYF. The CDR3 bases are TGCGCCAGCAGTGGTGGACAGTCTAGCACAGATACGCAGTATTTT. The V gene is TRBV10-1, the J gene TRBJ2-3, with D possibly matching TRBD1 (6 bases). This CDR3 is 15 amino acids long. The germline V gene encodes CDR1 WNHNN and CDR2 SYGVQD (reference sequence). Trimming took off 4 bases at V and 0 bases at J, with 11 bases between the two ends.

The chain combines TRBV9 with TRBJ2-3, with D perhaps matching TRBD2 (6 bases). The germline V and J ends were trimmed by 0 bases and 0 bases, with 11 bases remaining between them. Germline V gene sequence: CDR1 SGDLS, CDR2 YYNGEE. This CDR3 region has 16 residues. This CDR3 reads CASSVVGGASTDTQYF. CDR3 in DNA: TGTGCCAGCAGCGTAGTTGGAGGGGCCAGCACAGATACGCAGTATTTT.

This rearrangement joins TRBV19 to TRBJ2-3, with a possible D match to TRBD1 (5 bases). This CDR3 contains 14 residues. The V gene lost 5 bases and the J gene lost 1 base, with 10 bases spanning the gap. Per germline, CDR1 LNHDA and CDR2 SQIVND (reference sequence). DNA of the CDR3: TGTGCCAGTAGTGGGTCAGGGCGCACAGATACGCAGTATTTT. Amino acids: CASSGSGRTDTQYF.

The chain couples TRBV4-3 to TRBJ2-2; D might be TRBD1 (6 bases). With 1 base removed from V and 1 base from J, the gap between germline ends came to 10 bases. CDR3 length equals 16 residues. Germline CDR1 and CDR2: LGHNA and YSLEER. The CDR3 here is CASSQVRGLNTGELFF. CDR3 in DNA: TGCGCCAGCAGCCAAGTCAGGGGATTGAACACCGGGGAGCTGTTTTTT.